This entry lists 28 T cell receptor beta chains sequenced from one sample in a study of control samples from healthy donors and cancer patients. The protocol was immunoSEQ multiplex PCR, while the TCRdb copy is restricted to in-frame clones and leaves out a portion. Here the sample spans 100,000 to 150,000 clones, less than 90% being singletons. The sample taken for sequencing was blood. Source of these receptors: a man in his late teens or twenties in good health.

This clone appeared once. The chain has TRBV5-4 and TRBJ1-1; D perhaps matches TRBD1 (6 bases). CDR3 size: 14 residues. Germline CDR1 SGHNT, CDR2 YYREEE (reference sequence). The germline V and J ends were trimmed by 0 bases and 3 bases, with 9 bases remaining between them. CDR3 loop: CASSLDRVHTEAFF. DNA of the CDR3: TGTGCCAGCAGCTTGGACAGGGTTCACACTGAAGCTTTCTTT.

This clone was detected only once. V usage is TRBV6-1 and J usage is TRBJ2-7; possibly TRBD1 for D (5 bases). Trimming removed 7 bases from V and 2 bases from J, with 15 bases in between. In germline, CDR1 is MNHNS, CDR2 SASEGT. This CDR3 is 14 amino acids long. The DNA for the CDR3 is TGTGCCAGCACCCTAGGGGCCGTCACCTACGAGCAGTACTTC. Translation: CASTLGAVTYEQYF.

The gene calls are TRBV29-1 and TRBJ2-5; either TRBD1 or TRBD2 may supply D (5 bases each). Trimming left V 7 bases short and J 3 bases short, with 12 bases between. The CDR3 is 12 amino acids. The germline V gene encodes CDR1 SQVTM and CDR2 ANQGSEA. CDR3 sequence (DNA): TGCAGCGCGGGACGGACTGAAGAGACCCAGTACTTC. Protein product: CSAGRTEETQYF.

J is TRBJ1-2 and V is TRBV5-1, with a tentative D call TRBD1 (5 bases). Germline V CDR1 and CDR2: SGHRS, YFSETQ. CDR3 length: 14 residues. V lost 3 bases to trimming and J lost 8 bases, with 17 bases between them. The CDR3 here is CASSSFSSGAGYTF. The DNA for the CDR3 is TGCGCCAGCAGCTCGTTCTCCTCCGGGGCAGGCTACACCTTC. Using reference TRBV5-1 and TRBJ1-2 for the parts outside the CDR3, the full variable domain is KAGVTQTPRYLIKTRGQQVTLSCSPISGHRSVSWYQQTPGQGLQFLFEYFSETQRNKGNFPGRFSGRQFSNSRSEMNVSTLELGDSALYLCASSSFSSGAGYTFGSGTRLTVV.

The chain links TRBV6-2 or TRBV6-3 to TRBJ2-6, with D possibly TRBD2 on 7 matching bases. Germline V CDR1 and CDR2: MNHEY, SVGEGT. V lost 4 bases, J lost 4 bases, and 14 bases lay in between. CDR3 size: 16 residues. The CDR3 here is CASSSGGRSGANVLTF. Here the CDR3 DNA reads TGTGCCAGCAGTTCCGGGGGGCGTTCAGGGGCCAACGTCCTGACTTTC.

This rearrangement joins TRBV12-3 or TRBV12-4 to TRBJ1-1, with unresolved D. The CDR3 covers 13 residues. Trimming shortened V by 10 bases and J by 0 bases, and 12 bases separated the two germline ends. The CDR3 reads CATKVSMNTEAFF. The DNA of the CDR3 is TGTGCCACCAAGGTCAGTATGAACACTGAAGCTTTCTTT.

The genes are TRBV7-9 and TRBJ2-3; tentatively, D is TRBD2 (6 bases). Germline V lookup: CDR1 SEHNR, CDR2 FQNEAQ (reference sequence). V was clipped by 7 bases and J by 7 bases, with 15 bases between them. The CDR3 is made up of 13 amino acids. The CDR3 reads CASTTRDLHTQYF. CDR3 sequence (DNA): TGTGCCAGCACGACTAGAGATTTGCATACGCAGTATTTT.

V gene TRBV6-4 combines with J gene TRBJ2-3; 7 nucleotides line up with TRBD2. Germline V gene sequence: CDR1 MRHNA, CDR2 SNTAGT. V lost 2 bases and J lost 3; bases outside the gene matches: 5. This CDR3 has 15 residues. The CDR3 DNA reads as TGTGCCAGCAGTGACGGGGCGGGAGAAACAGATACGCAGTATTTT. This encodes CASSDGAGETDTQYF.

V and J are TRBV4-3 and TRBJ1-3; TRBD1 agrees at 7 bases. Losses at the gene ends were 0 bases for V and 0 bases for J; bases not matched to a gene: 5. Germline CDR1 reads LGHNA; CDR2 reads YSLEER. This CDR3 comprises 17 residues. CDR3 nucleotide sequence: TGCGCCAGCAGCCAAGATGACAGGGCAAGCTCTGGAAACACCATATATTTT. It yields the protein CASSQDDRASSGNTIYF.

The chain joins TRBV30 to TRBJ1-2; no firm D call. Germline V lookup: CDR1 GTSNPN, CDR2 SVGIG (reference sequence). The V gene lost 0 bases and the J gene lost 6 bases, with 8 bases spanning the gap. The CDR3 is made up of 12 amino acids. CDR3 residues: CAWSVVTHGYTF. DNA for the CDR3: TGTGCCTGGAGTGTCGTCACCCATGGCTACACCTTC. The variable domain in full, with the rest retrieved from reference TRBV30 and TRBJ1-2, is SQTIHQWPATLVQPVGSPLSLECTVEGTSNPNLYWYRQAAGRGLQLLFYSVGIGQISSEVPQNLSASRPQDRQFILSSKKLLLSDSGFYLCAWSVVTHGYTFGSGTRLTVV.

The V and J genes are TRBV4-1 and TRBJ1-2; 7 bases match TRBD1. The CDR3 contains 16 residues. From germline, CDR1 is MGHRA and CDR2 YSYEKL. Trimming took 0 bases from V and 2 from J; bases not matched to a gene: 6. As DNA, the CDR3 is TGCGCCAGCAGCCAAGATCGGGGGGGACAGAACTATGGCTACACCTTC. This gives the protein CASSQDRGGQNYGYTF.

This rearrangement joins TRBV7-9 to TRBJ2-1; the D gene is possibly TRBD2 (6 bases). Germline values: CDR1 SEHNR, CDR2 FQNEAQ (reference sequence). The CDR3 is made up of 15 amino acids. V was trimmed by 4 bases and J by 4 bases, leaving 14 bases between them. The CDR3 DNA is TGTGCCAGCAGCTCTACTAGCCTCTCTTACAATGAGCAGTTCTTC. Residues: CASSSTSLSYNEQFF.

CDR3 bases: TGTGCCAGCAGCTTAGCGGGGCAAGCCTACAATGAGCAGTTCTTC. It codes for CASSLAGQAYNEQFF. This sequence joins TRBV11-2 and TRBJ2-1; TRBD1 or TRBD2 may be the D gene (5 bases each). In germline, CDR1 is SGHAT, CDR2 FQNNGV. V shed 1 base and J shed 2 bases, with 9 bases lying between them. CDR3 length: 15 residues.

This chain connects TRBV6-2 or TRBV6-3 to TRBJ1-5; D call uncertain. The CDR3 totals 13 residues. CDR1 MNHEY and CDR2 SVGEGT come from the germline V gene. V lost 5 bases, J lost 7 bases, and 12 bases lay in between. DNA of the CDR3: TGTGCCAGCAGTGAGGTCCCGGGACAGCCCCAGCATTTT. Its protein product is CASSEVPGQPQHF.

DNA for the CDR3: TGCGCCAGCAGCCCATGGGCCATCCAGGGCCCAGATACGCAGTATTTT. This translates into CASSPWAIQGPDTQYF. J is TRBJ2-3 and V is TRBV5-1; D possibly corresponds to TRBD1 (5 bases). The germline V gene has CDR1 SGHRS and CDR2 YFSETQ. This CDR3 comprises 16 residues. Trimming took off 4 bases at V and 4 bases at J, with 19 bases between the two ends.

The chain is built from TRBV5-4 and TRBJ2-7; TRBD2 is a possible D gene (6 bases). Germline CDR1 is SGHNT and CDR2 is YYREEE (reference sequence). The CDR3 length is 15 residues. V was clipped by 2 bases and J by 6 bases, with 18 bases between them. This CDR3 is CASSLSGSKRTEQYF. CDR3 nucleotides: TGTGCCAGCAGCTTAAGCGGGTCGAAACGGACCGAGCAGTACTTC. The whole variable domain, filled in from reference TRBV5-4 and TRBJ2-7, reads ETGVTQSPTHLIKTRGQQVTLRCSSQSGHNTVSWYQQALGQGPQFIFQYYREEENGRGNFPPRFSGLQFPNYSSELNVNALELDDSALYLCASSLSGSKRTEQYFGPGTRLTVT.

The V call is TRBV4-1, the J call TRBJ2-1; D gene unclear. V dropped 3 bases and J dropped 9 bases, with 12 bases sitting between them. The CDR3 totals 13 residues. Germline V gene lookup returns CDR1 MGHRA and CDR2 YSYEKL. In DNA, the CDR3 is TGCGCCAGCAGCCAGGATCCGTCAGGTGAGCAGTTCTTC. Residues: CASSQDPSGEQFF.

The rearrangement uses TRBV11-3 and TRBJ2-3; tentatively, D is TRBD1 or TRBD2 (5 bases each). Per germline, CDR1 SGHNT and CDR2 YENEEA. This CDR3 is 16 amino acids long. V was trimmed by 5 bases and J by 1 base, leaving 16 bases between them. The CDR3 is CASSPQLGEGTDTQYF. Here the CDR3 DNA reads TGTGCCAGCAGCCCTCAACTAGGGGAAGGCACAGATACGCAGTATTTT.

The chain uses TRBV5-1 and TRBJ2-2, with a tentative D call TRBD1 (5 bases). The CDR3 is made up of 16 amino acids. The germline V and J ends were trimmed by 1 base and 4 bases, with 14 bases remaining between them. Germline CDR1 SGHRS, CDR2 YFSETQ. This chain's CDR3 is CASSLISGLGTGELFF. CDR3 DNA: TGCGCCAGCAGCTTGATCTCAGGGCTAGGCACCGGGGAGCTGTTTTTT.

The rearrangement links TRBV12-3 or TRBV12-4 to TRBJ2-1, with D possibly TRBD2 on 5 matching bases. Trimming took 8 bases from V and 8 from J, leaving 16 bases between them. CDR3 size: 13 residues. CDR3 residues: CASRRTLTYEQFF. The CDR3 DNA reads TGTGCCAGCCGACGGACTCTCACCTATGAGCAGTTCTTC.

A single count supports this clone. The rearrangement links TRBV10-3 to TRBJ2-7; possible D gene TRBD2, 5 bases. Trimming removed 7 bases at V and 7 bases at J, with 14 bases between. The length of the CDR3 is 12 residues. CDR1 ENHRY and CDR2 SYGVKD come from the germline V gene. CDR3 DNA: TGTGCCATCACAATGGACTCTGGAGAGCAGTACTTC. Encoded protein: CAITMDSGEQYF.

CDR3 loop: CASSVGQGGGYTF. The CDR3 coding sequence is TGCGCCAGCAGCGTGGGACAGGGCGGAGGCTACACCTTC. The V and J genes are TRBV5-1 and TRBJ1-2, with TRBD1 matching 9 bases. Germline V CDR1 and CDR2: SGHRS, YFSETQ. This CDR3 is built from 13 residues. V was pared by 4 bases and J by 8 bases, with 6 bases of the junction left unmatched.

The V call is TRBV10-3, the J call TRBJ1-2, with a possible D match to TRBD1 (5 bases). V shed 2 bases and J shed 8 bases, with 12 bases lying between them. The length of the CDR3 is 13 residues. CDR1 and CDR2 (germline): ENHRY, SYGVKD. The CDR3 spells CAISELGEYGYTF. In nucleotides, the CDR3 is TGTGCCATCAGTGAGCTGGGGGAATACGGCTACACCTTC.

The chain has TRBV11-2 and TRBJ1-1, with D possibly being TRBD1 (5 bases). The V gene lost 0 bases and the J gene lost 10 bases, with 15 bases spanning the gap. This CDR3 contains 14 residues. Germline V lookup: CDR1 SGHAT, CDR2 FQNNGV. DNA of the CDR3: TGTGCCAGCAGCTTAGATCACAACGCAGGGTCAGCTTTCTTT. This codes for CASSLDHNAGSAFF.

The chain has TRBV6-1 and TRBJ1-5; D is undetermined. This CDR3 has 15 residues. V was trimmed by 2 bases and J by 10 bases, leaving 18 bases between them. Germline V gives CDR1 MNHNS, CDR2 SASEGT. The CDR3 region is CASSERESSPFPQHF. In DNA, the CDR3 is TGTGCCAGCAGTGAAAGGGAGAGTTCCCCCTTCCCCCAGCATTTT.

The V and J genes are TRBV12-3 or TRBV12-4 and TRBJ1-2, with no clear D. Trimming left V 8 bases short and J 13 bases short, with 17 bases between. CDR3 length: 11 amino acids. DNA of the CDR3: TGTGCCAGCTATCAATACCTAAGGCTCACCTTC. Residues: CASYQYLRLTF.

The chain recombines TRBV5-1 with TRBJ2-7, with D tentatively TRBD1 (6 bases). Trimming took 7 bases from V and 4 from J, leaving 21 bases between them. The CDR3 totals 15 residues. From germline, CDR1 is SGHRS and CDR2 YFSETQ. The chain's CDR3 is CASCPSGRGLYEQYF. The CDR3 DNA follows: TGCGCCAGCTGTCCCTCAGGCAGGGGTCTATACGAGCAGTACTTC.

This clone was seen once. The chain has TRBV19 and TRBJ1-2; TRBD1 might be the D (5 bases). Germline V CDR1 and CDR2: LNHDA, SQIVND (reference sequence). This CDR3 spans 12 amino acids. Trimming stripped 5 bases from V and 7 bases from J, with 11 bases between. The CDR3 here is CASSVTGGGYTF. CDR3 coding DNA: TGTGCCAGTAGTGTGACGGGGGGTGGCTACACCTTC.